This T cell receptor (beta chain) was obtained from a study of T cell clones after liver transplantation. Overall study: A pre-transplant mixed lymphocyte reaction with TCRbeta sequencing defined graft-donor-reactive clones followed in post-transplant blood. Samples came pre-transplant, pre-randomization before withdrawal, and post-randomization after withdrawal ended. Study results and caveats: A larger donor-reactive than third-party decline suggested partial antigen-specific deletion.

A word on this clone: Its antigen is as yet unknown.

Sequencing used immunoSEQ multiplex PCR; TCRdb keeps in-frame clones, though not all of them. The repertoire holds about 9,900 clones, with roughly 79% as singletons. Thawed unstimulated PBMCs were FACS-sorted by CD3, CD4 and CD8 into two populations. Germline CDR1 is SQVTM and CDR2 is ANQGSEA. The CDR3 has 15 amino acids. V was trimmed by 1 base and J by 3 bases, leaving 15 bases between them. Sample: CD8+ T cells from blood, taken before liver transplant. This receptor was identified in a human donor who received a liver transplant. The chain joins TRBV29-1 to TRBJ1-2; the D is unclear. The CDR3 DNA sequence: TGCAGCGTTGAAGCTGGACGGGGTTTTGACTATGGCTACACCTTC. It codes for CSVEAGRGFDYGYTF.